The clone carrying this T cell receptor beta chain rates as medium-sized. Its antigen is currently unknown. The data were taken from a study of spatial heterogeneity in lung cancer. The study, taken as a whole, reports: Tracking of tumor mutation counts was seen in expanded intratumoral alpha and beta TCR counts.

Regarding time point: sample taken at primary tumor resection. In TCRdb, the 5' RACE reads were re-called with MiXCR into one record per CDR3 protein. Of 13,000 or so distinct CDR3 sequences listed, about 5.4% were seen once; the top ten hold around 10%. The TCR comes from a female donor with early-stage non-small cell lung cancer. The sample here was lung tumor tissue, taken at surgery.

This chain's CDR3 is CASSSREHLGDINEQFF. CDR3 DNA sequence: TGTGCCAGCAGTTCGCGGGAACACCTCGGGGACATCAATGAGCAGTTCTTC. The chain recombines TRBV6-2 or TRBV6-3 with TRBJ2-1; D is perhaps TRBD1 or TRBD2 (6 bases each). V was cut by 4 bases and J by 6 bases, with 22 bases left in between. Germline CDR1 MNHEY, CDR2 SVGEGT. This CDR3 has 17 residues.